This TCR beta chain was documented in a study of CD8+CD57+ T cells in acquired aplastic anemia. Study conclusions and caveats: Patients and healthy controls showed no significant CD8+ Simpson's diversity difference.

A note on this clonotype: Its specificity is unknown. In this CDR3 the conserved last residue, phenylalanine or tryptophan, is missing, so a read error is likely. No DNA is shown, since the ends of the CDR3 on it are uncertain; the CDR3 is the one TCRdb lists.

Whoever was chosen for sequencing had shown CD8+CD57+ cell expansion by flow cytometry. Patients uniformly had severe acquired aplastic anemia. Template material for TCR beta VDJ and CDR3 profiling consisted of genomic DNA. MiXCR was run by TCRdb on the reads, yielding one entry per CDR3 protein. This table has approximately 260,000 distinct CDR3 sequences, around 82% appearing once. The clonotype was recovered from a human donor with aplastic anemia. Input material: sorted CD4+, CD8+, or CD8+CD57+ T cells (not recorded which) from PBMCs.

The CDR3 reads CASSLAGGANTQYFV. The rearrangement uses TRBV7-8 and TRBJ1-1. Looked up from germline, CDR1 is SGHVS and CDR2 is FQNEAQ. The CDR3 is made up of 15 amino acids, end residues included.